These 5 T cell receptor beta chains were all obtained from the same sample, sequenced in a study of T cell changes during pregnancy in multiple sclerosis. TCRdb's copy holds only in-frame clones and misses some; the assay was immunoSEQ multiplex PCR. The table lists some 38,000 clones, more than 75% of them singletons. Source: CD8+ T cells from peripheral blood mononuclear cells, taken in the third trimester of pregnancy. The receptor source for this set is a female donor with multiple sclerosis, enrolled in a pregnancy study.

The V gene is TRBV2, the J gene TRBJ2-4; 14 positions match TRBD2. The CDR3 loop spans 18 amino acids. Germline CDR1 is SNHLY and CDR2 is FYNNEI. With 8 bases clipped from V and 2 bases from J, the junction kept 11 bases outside the gene matches. CDR3 sequence reads: CASSRTSGGPHSKNIQYF. CDR3 nucleotide sequence: TGTGCCAGCTCCCGGACTAGCGGGGGGCCTCACTCCAAAAACATTCAGTACTTC.

This chain uses TRBV7-2 with TRBJ2-3, with D maybe TRBD1 (6 bases). The V gene's germline CDR1 is SGHTA and CDR2 FQGNSA. The CDR3 contains 14 residues. Trimming pared 5 bases from V and 5 bases from J, leaving 14 bases between. In DNA, the CDR3 is TGTGCCAGCAGCCCAGGGGCCTTCGGAGATACGCAGTATTTT. Protein product: CASSPGAFGDTQYF.

The J gene is TRBJ1-6, the V gene TRBV15; D unclear. Germline V gene sequence: CDR1 LNHNV, CDR2 YYDKDF (reference sequence). Deletions cut 8 bases from V and 3 bases from J, with 17 bases between. There are 16 residues in the CDR3. This CDR3 is CATAAGVGLYNSPLHF. DNA of the CDR3: TGTGCCACCGCTGCCGGGGTCGGCCTCTATAATTCACCCCTCCACTTT.

The chain couples TRBV2 to TRBJ2-6; 7 nucleotides match TRBD1. The CDR3 contains 17 residues. Per the germline V gene, CDR1 is SNHLY and CDR2 is FYNNEI. Trimming cost V 5 bases and J 0 bases; bases outside gene matches: 7. CDR3 bases: TGTGCCAGCAGTATAGGGGGCTCTTCCTCTGGGGCCAACGTCCTGACTTTC. Translated, it gives CASSIGGSSSGANVLTF.

V usage is TRBV16 and J usage is TRBJ1-1; D gene unclear. Germline V CDR1 and CDR2: KGHSY, FQNENV. V gave up 6 bases and J gave up 5 bases, with 19 bases separating them. The CDR3 length is 15 residues. The CDR3 nucleotides are TGTGCCAGCAGTCGGGAGATTGCGGGGAGTACTGAAGCTTTCTTT. Protein: CASSREIAGSTEAFF.